These T cell receptor beta chains were read from a single sample in a study of blood T cell repertoires in COVID-19. Assay used: immunoSEQ multiplex PCR; TCRdb lists only in-frame clones, some missing. The table records about 54,000 clones, approximately 88% of them present only once. The specimen was peripheral blood. All receptors come from a human donor in a cohort sampled during active COVID-19. The CDR3 runs from the conserved cysteine through the conserved F or W. D genes are given only for firm matches. A clone size is listed for some rows: how often the clone was seen (once, few, many), or a class if it is expanded.

V	size	D	J	DNA	CDR3
TRBV7-6	-	TRBD1	TRBJ1-4	TGTGCCAGCAGCTTAGGGGACAGTGAAAAACTGTTTTTT	CASSLGDSEKLFF
TRBV5-1	-	-	TRBJ1-1	TGCGCCAGCAGCTTGGGACCTGGGACAACGAACACTGAAGCTTTCTTT	CASSLGPGTTNTEAFF
TRBV6-5	-	TRBD1	TRBJ2-5	TGTGCCAGCAGCCCCCGGGACAGGGAGGAGACCCAGTACTTC	CASSPRDREETQYF
TRBV9	-	-	TRBJ2-3	TGTGCCAGCAGCGGGGCGGGTTTAGGCACAGATACGCAGTATTTT	CASSGAGLGTDTQYF
TRBV6-5	once	-	TRBJ2-7	TGTGCCAGCCGCCCAGATCAGCGGCGCTCCTACGAGCAGTACTTC	CASRPDQRRSYEQYF
TRBV5-4	once	TRBD1	TRBJ2-6	TGTGCCACCACCTGGGCACAGGGGGCAACTGGGGCCAACATCCTGACTTTC	CATTWAQGATGANILTF
TRBV4-3	-	-	TRBJ2-7	TGCGCCAGCAGCCCCGAGGACAGTCGGTCCGAGCAGTACTTC	CASSPEDSRSEQYF
TRBV5-1	few	-	TRBJ2-3	TGCGCCAGCAGGGCCGCCAGGGTCGCAGATACGCAGTATTTT	CASRAARVADTQYF
TRBV7-2	once	TRBD1	TRBJ2-7	TGTGCCAGCAGTGGGACAGGTCAAGGCGAGCAGTACTTC	CASSGTGQGEQYF
TRBV7-8	-	-	TRBJ1-3	TGTGCCAGCAGCCCCTCTCCTTACAGGGAGAAGGGTTCTGGAAACACCATATATTTT	CASSPSPYREKGSGNTIYF